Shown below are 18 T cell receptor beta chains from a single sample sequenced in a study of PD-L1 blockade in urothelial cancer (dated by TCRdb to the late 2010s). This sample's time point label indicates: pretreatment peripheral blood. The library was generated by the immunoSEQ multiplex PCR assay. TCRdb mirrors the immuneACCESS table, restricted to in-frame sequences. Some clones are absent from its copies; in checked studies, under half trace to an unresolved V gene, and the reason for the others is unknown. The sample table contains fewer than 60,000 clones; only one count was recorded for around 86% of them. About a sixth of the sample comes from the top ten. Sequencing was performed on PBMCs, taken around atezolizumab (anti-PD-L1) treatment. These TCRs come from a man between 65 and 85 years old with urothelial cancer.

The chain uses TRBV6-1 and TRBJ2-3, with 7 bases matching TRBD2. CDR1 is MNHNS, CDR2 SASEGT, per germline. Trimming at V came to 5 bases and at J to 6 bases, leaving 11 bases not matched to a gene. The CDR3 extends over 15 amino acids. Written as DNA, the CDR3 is TGTGCCAGCAGTAACCCGGGACGGGAGGTGGATACGCAGTATTTT. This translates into CASSNPGREVDTQYF.

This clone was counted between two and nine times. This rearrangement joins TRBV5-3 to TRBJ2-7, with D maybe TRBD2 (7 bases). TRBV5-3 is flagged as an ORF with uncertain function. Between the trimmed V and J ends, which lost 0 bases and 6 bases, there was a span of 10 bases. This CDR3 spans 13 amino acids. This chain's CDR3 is CARSLAGEGEQYF. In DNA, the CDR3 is TGTGCCAGAAGCTTGGCAGGGGAGGGCGAGCAGTACTTC.

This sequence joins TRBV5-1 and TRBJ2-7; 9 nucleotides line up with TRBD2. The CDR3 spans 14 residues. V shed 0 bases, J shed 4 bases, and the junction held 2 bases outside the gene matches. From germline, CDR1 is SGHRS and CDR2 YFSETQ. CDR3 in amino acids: CASSLEAGGYEQYF. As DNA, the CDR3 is TGCGCCAGCAGCTTGGAGGCGGGGGGGTACGAGCAGTACTTC.

CDR3 region: CASSEGRFTDTQYF. As DNA, the CDR3 is TGTGCCAGCAGTGAGGGCAGATTCACAGATACGCAGTATTTT. The chain employs TRBV2 and TRBJ2-3; D ambiguous. The CDR3 totals 14 residues. In germline, CDR1 is SNHLY, CDR2 FYNNEI. The germline V and J ends were trimmed by 3 bases and 2 bases, with 9 bases remaining between them.

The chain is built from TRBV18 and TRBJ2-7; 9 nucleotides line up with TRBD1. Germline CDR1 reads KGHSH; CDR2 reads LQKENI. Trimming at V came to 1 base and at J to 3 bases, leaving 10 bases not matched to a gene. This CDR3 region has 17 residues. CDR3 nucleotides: TGTGCCAGCTCACCACTGGGACAGGGTAGAGGGCACTACGAGCAGTACTTC. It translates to CASSPLGQGRGHYEQYF.

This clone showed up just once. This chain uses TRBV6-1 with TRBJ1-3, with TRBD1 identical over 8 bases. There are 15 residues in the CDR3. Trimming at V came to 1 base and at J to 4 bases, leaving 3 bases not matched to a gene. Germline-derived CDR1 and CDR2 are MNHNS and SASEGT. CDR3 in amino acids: CASSEGTGHGNTIYF. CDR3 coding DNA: TGTGCCAGCAGTGAAGGGACAGGGCACGGAAACACCATATATTTT.

CDR3 DNA: TGTGCCAGCAGCTTGGGACAGGCATTGGATCAGCCCCAGCATTTT. Its translation: CASSLGQALDQPQHF. This chain uses TRBV5-6 with TRBJ1-5; a possible D gene is TRBD1 (6 bases). V lost 0 bases to trimming and J lost 5 bases, with 12 bases between them. Per the germline V gene, CDR1 is SGHDT and CDR2 is YYEEEE. CDR3 length: 15 residues.

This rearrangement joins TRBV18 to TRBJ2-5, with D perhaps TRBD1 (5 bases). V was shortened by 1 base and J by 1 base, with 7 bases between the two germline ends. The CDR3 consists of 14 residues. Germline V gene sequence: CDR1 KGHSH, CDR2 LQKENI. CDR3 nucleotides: TGTGCCAGCTCACCACGGGGCTTCCAAGAGACCCAGTACTTC. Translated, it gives CASSPRGFQETQYF.

This chain's CDR3 is CASSVDGGGYNEQFF. Here the CDR3 DNA reads TGTGCCAGCAGCGTAGACGGGGGGGGTTACAATGAGCAGTTCTTC. The chain is built from TRBV9 and TRBJ2-1; 8 bases agree with TRBD2. The CDR3 is made up of 15 amino acids. Germline CDR1 is SGDLS and CDR2 is YYNGEE. V gave up 0 bases and J gave up 4 bases; unmatched junction bases: 3.

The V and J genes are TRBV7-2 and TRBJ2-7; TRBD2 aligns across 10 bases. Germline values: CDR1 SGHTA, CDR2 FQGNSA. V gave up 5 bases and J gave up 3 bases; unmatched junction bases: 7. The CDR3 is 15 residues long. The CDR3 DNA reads TGTGCCAGCAGCCGCCTAGCGGGAGCCGGCTACGAGCAGTACTTC. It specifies CASSRLAGAGYEQYF.

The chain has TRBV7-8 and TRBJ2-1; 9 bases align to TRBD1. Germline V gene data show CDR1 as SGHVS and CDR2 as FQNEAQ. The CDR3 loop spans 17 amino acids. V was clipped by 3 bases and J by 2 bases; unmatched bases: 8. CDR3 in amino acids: CASSFRPGQGTYNEQFF. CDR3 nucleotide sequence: TGTGCCAGCAGCTTTCGACCGGGACAGGGTACCTACAATGAGCAGTTCTTC.

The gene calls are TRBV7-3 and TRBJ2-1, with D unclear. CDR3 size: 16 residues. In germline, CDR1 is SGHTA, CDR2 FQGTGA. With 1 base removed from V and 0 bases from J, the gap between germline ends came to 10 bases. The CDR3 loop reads CASSLNPLSSYNEQFF. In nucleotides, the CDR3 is TGTGCCAGCAGCTTAAATCCGCTTAGCTCCTACAATGAGCAGTTCTTC.

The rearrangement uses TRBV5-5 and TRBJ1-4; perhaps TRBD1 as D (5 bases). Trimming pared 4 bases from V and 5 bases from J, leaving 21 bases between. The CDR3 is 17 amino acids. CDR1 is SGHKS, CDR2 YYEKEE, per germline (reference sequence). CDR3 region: CASSITPNQGLNEKLFF. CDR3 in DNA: TGTGCCAGCAGCATTACTCCTAATCAGGGACTGAATGAAAAACTGTTTTTT.

CDR3 sequence (DNA): TGCGCCAGCAGCTTTTATGGGACAGGGGGCGGAAGTGAGCAGTTCTTC. Amino acid sequence: CASSFYGTGGGSEQFF. The chain recombines TRBV5-1 with TRBJ2-1; 12 bases fit TRBD1. This CDR3 comprises 16 residues. Germline assignment: CDR1 SGHRS and CDR2 YFSETQ. The trim removed 2 bases at V and 9 bases at J, leaving 9 bases unmatched.

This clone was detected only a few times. CDR3 in amino acids: CASLPGGTNQPQHF. CDR3 nucleotides: TGCGCCAGCTTGCCGGGGGGCACCAATCAGCCCCAGCATTTT. The chain carries TRBV23-1 and TRBJ1-5, with a weak D call TRBD1 (6 bases). TRBV23-1 is labeled an ORF, and its function is uncertain. The CDR3 loop spans 14 amino acids. Trimming removed 8 bases from V and 3 bases from J, with 14 bases in between.

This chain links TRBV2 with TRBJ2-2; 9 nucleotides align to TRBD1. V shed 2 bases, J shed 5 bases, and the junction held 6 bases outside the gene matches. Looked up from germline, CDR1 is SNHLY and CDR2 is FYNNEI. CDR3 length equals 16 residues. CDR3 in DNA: TGTGCCAGCAGTGAAACAGGGACAGGGAATACCGGGGAGCTGTTTTTT. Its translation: CASSETGTGNTGELFF.

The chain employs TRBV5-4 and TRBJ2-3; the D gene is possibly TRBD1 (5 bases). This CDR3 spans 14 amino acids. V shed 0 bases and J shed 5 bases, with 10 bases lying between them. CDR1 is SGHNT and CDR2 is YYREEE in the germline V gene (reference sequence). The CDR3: CASSLDRREDTQYF. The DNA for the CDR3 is TGTGCCAGCAGCTTGGACAGGCGCGAAGATACGCAGTATTTT. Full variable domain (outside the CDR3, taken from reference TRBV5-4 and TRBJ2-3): ETGVTQSPTHLIKTRGQQVTLRCSSQSGHNTVSWYQQALGQGPQFIFQYYREEENGRGNFPPRFSGLQFPNYSSELNVNALELDDSALYLCASSLDRREDTQYFGPGTRLTVL.

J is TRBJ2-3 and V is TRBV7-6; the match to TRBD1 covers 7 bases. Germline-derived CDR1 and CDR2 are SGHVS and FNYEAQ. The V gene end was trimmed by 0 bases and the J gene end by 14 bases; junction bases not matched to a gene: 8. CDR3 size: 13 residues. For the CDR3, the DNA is TGTGCCAGCAGCTTAGCAGGGGGCAGATACGCGTATTTT. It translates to CASSLAGGRYAYF. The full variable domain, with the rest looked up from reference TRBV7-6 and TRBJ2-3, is GAGVSQSPRYKVTKRGQDVALRCDPISGHVSLYWYRQALGQGPEFLTYFNYEAQQDKSGLPNDRFSAERPEGSISTLTIQRTEQRDSAMYRCASSLAGGRYAYFGPGTRLTVL.